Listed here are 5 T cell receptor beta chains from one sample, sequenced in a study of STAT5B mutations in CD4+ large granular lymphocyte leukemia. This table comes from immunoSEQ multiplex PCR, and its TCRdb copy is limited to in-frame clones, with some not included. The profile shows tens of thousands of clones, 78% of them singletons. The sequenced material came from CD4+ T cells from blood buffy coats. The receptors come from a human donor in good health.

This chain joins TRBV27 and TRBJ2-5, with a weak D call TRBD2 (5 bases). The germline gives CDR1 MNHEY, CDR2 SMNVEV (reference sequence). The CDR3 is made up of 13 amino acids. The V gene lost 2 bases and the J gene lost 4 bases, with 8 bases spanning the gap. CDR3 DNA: TGTGCCAGCAGTTTAAGAGGACTAGAGACCCAGTACTTC. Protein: CASSLRGLETQYF.

CDR3 residues: CASSLKGGQETQYF. The CDR3 DNA sequence: TGTGCCAGCAGCTTGAAGGGGGGACAAGAGACCCAGTACTTC. The J gene is TRBJ2-5, the V gene TRBV5-4, with D perhaps TRBD1 or TRBD2 (6 bases each). In germline, CDR1 is SGHNT, CDR2 YYREEE (reference sequence). Trimming left V 1 base short and J 2 bases short, with 9 bases between. This CDR3 has 14 residues.

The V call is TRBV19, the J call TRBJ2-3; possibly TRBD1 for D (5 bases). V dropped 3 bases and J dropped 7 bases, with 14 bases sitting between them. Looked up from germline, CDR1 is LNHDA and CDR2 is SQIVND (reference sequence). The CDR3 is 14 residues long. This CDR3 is CASSMPGNTNTQYF. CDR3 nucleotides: TGTGCCAGTAGTATGCCAGGGAACACTAATACGCAGTATTTT.

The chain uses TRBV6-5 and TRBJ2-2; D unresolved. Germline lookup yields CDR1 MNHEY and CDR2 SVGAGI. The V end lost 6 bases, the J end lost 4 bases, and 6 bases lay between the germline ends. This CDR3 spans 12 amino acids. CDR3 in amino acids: CASRLSTGELFF. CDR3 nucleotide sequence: TGTGCCAGCAGGTTGAGCACCGGGGAGCTGTTTTTT.

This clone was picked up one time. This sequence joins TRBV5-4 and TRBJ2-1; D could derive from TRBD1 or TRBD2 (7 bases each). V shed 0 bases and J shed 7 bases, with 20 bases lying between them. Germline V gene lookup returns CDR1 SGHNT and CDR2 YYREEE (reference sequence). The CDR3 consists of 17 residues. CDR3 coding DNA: TGTGCCAGCAGCTTGGGGGGGGGACAGACGAGTGGGAATGAGCAGTTCTTC. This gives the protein CASSLGGGQTSGNEQFF.